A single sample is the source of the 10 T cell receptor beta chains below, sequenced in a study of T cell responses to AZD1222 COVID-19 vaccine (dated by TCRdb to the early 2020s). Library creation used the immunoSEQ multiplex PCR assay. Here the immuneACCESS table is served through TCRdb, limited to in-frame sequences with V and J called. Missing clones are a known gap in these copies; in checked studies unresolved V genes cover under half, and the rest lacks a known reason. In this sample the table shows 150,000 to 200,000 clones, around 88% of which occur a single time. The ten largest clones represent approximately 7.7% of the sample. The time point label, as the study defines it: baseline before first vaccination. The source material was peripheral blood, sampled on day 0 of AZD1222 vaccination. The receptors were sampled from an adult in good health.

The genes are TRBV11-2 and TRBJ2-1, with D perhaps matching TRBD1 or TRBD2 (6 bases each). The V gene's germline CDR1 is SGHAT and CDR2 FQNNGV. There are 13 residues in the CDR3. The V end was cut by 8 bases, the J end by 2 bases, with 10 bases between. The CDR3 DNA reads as TGTGCCAGCCAAAGGGGGGCCTACAATGAGCAGTTCTTC. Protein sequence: CASQRGAYNEQFF.

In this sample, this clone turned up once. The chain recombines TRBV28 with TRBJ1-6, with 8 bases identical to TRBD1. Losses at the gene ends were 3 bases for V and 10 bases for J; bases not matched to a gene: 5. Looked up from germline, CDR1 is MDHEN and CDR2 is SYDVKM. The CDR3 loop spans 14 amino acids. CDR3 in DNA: TGTGCCAGCAGTTTCGAACAGGGGGGGTCACCCCTCCACTTT. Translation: CASSFEQGGSPLHF.

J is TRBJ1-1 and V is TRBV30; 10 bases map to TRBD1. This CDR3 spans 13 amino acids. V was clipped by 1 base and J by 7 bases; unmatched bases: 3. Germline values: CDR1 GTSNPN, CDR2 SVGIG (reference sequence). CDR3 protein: CAWSGQGAVEAFF. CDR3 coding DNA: TGTGCCTGGAGTGGACAGGGGGCCGTTGAAGCTTTCTTT. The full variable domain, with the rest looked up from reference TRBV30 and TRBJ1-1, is SQTIHQWPATLVQPVGSPLSLECTVEGTSNPNLYWYRQAAGRGLQLLFYSVGIGQISSEVPQNLSASRPQDRQFILSSKKLLLSDSGFYLCAWSGQGAVEAFFGQGTRLTVV.

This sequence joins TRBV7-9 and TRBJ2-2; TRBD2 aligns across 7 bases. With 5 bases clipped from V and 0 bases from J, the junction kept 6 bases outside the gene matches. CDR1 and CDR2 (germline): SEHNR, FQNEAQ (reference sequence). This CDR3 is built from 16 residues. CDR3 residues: CASSPTGGSNTGELFF. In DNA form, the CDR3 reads TGTGCCAGCAGCCCCACCGGGGGGTCGAACACCGGGGAGCTGTTTTTT.

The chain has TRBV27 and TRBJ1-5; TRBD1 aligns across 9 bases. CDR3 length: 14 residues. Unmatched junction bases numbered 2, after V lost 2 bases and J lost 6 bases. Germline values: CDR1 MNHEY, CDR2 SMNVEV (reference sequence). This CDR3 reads CASSLGTGRQPQHF. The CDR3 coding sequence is TGTGCCAGCAGTTTAGGGACAGGGCGTCAGCCCCAGCATTTT.

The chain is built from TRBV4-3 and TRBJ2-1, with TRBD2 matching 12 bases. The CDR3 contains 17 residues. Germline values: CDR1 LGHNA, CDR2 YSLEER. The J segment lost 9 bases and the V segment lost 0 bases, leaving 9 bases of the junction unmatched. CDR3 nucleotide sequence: TGCGCCAGCAGCCAAGATCGGGCTAGCGGGGGGGGTAGTGAGCAGTTCTTC. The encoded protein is CASSQDRASGGGSEQFF.

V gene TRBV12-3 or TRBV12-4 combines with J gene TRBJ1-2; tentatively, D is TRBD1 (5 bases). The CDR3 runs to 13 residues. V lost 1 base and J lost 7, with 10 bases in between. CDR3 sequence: CASSLGQGFGYTF. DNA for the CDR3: TGTGCCAGCAGTTTAGGTCAGGGTTTTGGCTACACCTTC.

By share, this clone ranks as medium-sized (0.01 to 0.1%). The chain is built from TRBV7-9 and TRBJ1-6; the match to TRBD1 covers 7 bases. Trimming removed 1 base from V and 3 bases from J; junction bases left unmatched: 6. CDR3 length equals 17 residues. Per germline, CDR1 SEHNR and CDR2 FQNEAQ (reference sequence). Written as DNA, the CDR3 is TGTGCCAGCAGCTTAGACCCACAGGGGCTCTATAATTCACCCCTCCACTTT. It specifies CASSLDPQGLYNSPLHF.

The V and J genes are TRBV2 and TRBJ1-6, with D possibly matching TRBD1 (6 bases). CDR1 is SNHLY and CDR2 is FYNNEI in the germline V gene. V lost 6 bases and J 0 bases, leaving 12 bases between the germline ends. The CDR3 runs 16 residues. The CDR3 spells CASRVQGLSYNSPLHF. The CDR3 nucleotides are TGTGCCAGCAGGGTACAGGGTCTCTCCTATAATTCACCCCTCCACTTT. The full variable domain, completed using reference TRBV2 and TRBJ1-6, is EPEVTQTPSHQVTQMGQEVILRCVPISNHLYFYWYRQILGQKVEFLVSFYNNEISEKSEIFDDQFSVERPDGSNFTLKIRSTKLEDSAMYFCASRVQGLSYNSPLHFGNGTRLTVT.

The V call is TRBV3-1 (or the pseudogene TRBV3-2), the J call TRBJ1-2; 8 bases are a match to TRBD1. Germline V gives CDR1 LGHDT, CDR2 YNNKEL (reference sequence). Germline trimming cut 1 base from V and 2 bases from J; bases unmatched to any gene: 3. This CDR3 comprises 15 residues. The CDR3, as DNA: TGTGCCAGCAGCCAAGGCCAGGGGGCCAACTATGGCTACACCTTC. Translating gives CASSQGQGANYGYTF.